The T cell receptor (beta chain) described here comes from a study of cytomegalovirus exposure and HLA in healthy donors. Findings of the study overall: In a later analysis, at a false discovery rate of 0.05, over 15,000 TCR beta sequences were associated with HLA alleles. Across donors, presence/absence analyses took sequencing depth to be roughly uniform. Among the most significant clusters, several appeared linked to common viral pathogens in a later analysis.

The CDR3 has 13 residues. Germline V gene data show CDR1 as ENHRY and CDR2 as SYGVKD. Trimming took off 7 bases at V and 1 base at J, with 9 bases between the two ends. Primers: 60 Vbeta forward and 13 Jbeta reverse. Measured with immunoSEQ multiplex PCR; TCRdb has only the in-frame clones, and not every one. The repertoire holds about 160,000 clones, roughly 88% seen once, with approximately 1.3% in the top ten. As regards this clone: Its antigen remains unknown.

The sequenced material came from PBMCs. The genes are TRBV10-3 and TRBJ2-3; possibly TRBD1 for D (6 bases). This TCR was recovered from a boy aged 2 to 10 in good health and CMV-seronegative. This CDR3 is CAITRTGTDTQYF. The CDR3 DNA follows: TGTGCCATCACCCGGACAGGCACAGATACGCAGTATTTT.